The 18 T cell receptor beta chains in this list originate from one sample, sequenced in a study of regulatory T cells in long-lasting Graves disease. Arm-PCR of CDR3 regions and iRepertoire HTBI primers were the basis on which TCR beta libraries were built. Using its own MiXCR run on the multiplex PCR reads, TCRdb lists one record per CDR3 protein. The data hold about 420,000 distinct CDR3 sequences, with about a sixth observed a single time. Noted time point: newly diagnosed GD, antithyroid drugs for less than 3 months. PBMC-derived RNA was used for the TCR library. The sample was also linked to a second study, of T cells in Graves' hyperthyroidism and ophthalmopathy.

Specimen: peripheral blood mononuclear cells (PBMCs), collected at new diagnosis, from a patient treated with antithyroid drugs. Receptors were obtained from a woman between 18 and 29 years old with Graves disease.

The table lists this clonotype with many counts. The rearrangement links TRBV27 to TRBJ2-5; TRBD2 matches at 10 bases. The CDR3 runs 18 residues. Germline V gene sequence: CDR1 MNHEY, CDR2 SMNVEV (reference sequence). Trimming cost V 7 bases and J 2 bases; bases outside gene matches: 16. The CDR3 sequence is CASKSYPRSGRLQETQYF. The CDR3 DNA follows: TGTGCCAGCAAATCATATCCCCGTAGCGGGAGGCTGCAAGAGACCCAGTACTTC.

The chain is built from TRBV4-3 and TRBJ2-3; D is uncertain. Germline assignment: CDR1 LGHNA and CDR2 YSLEER. This CDR3 has 13 residues. Trimming removed 2 bases at V and 4 bases at J, with 7 bases between. The CDR3: CASSQIMADTQYF. DNA of the CDR3: TGCGCCAGCAGCCAAATCATGGCAGATACGCAGTATTTT.

This clonotype was detected only a few times. This chain connects TRBV19 to TRBJ1-2; 9 bases fit TRBD1. The CDR3 covers 15 residues. Per the germline V gene, CDR1 is LNHDA and CDR2 is SQIVND (reference sequence). Trimming at V came to 9 bases and at J to 3 bases, leaving 11 bases not matched to a gene. The CDR3 protein is CASSLQGAGYYGYTF. DNA for the CDR3: TGTGCCAGCTCTCTACAGGGGGCGGGTTACTATGGCTACACCTTC.

This clonotype was seen repeatedly, ten times or more. The gene calls are TRBV7-3 and TRBJ2-1; 10 bases align to TRBD2. Germline CDR1 and CDR2: SGHTA and FQGTGA. V gave up 1 base and J gave up 11 bases; unmatched junction bases: 8. The CDR3 runs 15 residues. CDR3: CASSLNPGTSAKQFF. The CDR3 DNA reads as TGTGCCAGCAGCTTAAACCCCGGGACTAGCGCCAAGCAGTTCTTC.

The chain links TRBV20-1 to TRBJ1-5; 9 bases line up with TRBD1. CDR3 length: 15 amino acids. J was trimmed by 2 bases and V by 3 bases; bases with no gene match: 5. CDR1 and CDR2 from the germline V gene are DFQATT and SNEGSKA (reference sequence). The CDR3 DNA reads TGCAGTGCTAGGAGGGACAGGGCATGCAATCAGCCCCAGCATTTT. Amino acid sequence: CSARRDRACNQPQHF.

This clonotype was counted many times. The chain carries TRBV2 and TRBJ2-1; 15 nucleotides align to TRBD2. Germline CDR1 reads SNHLY; CDR2 reads FYNNEI. V trimming: 9 bases; J trimming: 7 bases; junction bases outside the gene matches: 4. CDR3 length: 14 residues. CDR3 sequence reads: CASSGTSGRNEQFF. DNA for the CDR3: TGTGCCAGTTCCGGGACTAGCGGGAGGAATGAGCAGTTCTTC.

This clonotype came up many times. J is TRBJ2-1 and V is TRBV28; TRBD2 matches 11 bases. The CDR3 has 14 residues. Germline V gene lookup returns CDR1 MDHEN and CDR2 SYDVKM. After removal of 5 bases from V and 6 bases from J, the junction contained 3 bases not matched to a gene. The CDR3 sequence: CASSLAGGVNEQFF. CDR3 nucleotide sequence: TGTGCCAGCAGTCTAGCGGGAGGTGTCAATGAGCAGTTCTTC.

This clonotype occurred a few times. The rearrangement links TRBV5-6 to TRBJ1-1; 9 nucleotides agree with TRBD1. CDR3 length: 16 amino acids. From germline, CDR1 is SGHDT and CDR2 YYEEEE. V dropped 3 bases and J dropped 5; count of bases not matched to a gene: 11. The CDR3 DNA is TGTGCCAGCAGCTCCCGCCTCGGGACAGGGCGAACTGAAGCTTTCTTT. Translation: CASSSRLGTGRTEAFF. The complete variable domain, with remaining parts taken from reference TRBV5-6 and TRBJ1-1, reads DAGVTQSPTHLIKTRGQQVTLRCSPKSGHDTVSWYQQALGQGPQFIFQYYEEEERQRGNFPDRFSGHQFPNYSSELNVNALLLGDSALYLCASSSRLGTGRTEAFFGQGTRLTVV.

This clonotype was seen ten or more times. The rearrangement links TRBV20-1 to TRBJ1-4; D not certain. The CDR3 has 12 amino acids. The germline V and J ends were trimmed by 5 bases and 12 bases, with 16 bases remaining between them. Per germline, CDR1 DFQATT and CDR2 SNEGSKA (reference sequence). The CDR3 DNA reads TGCAGTGCTTGGGCCCAGTCAACGGAACTGTTTTTT. This codes for CSAWAQSTELFF.

A remark on this clonotype: This may be a read error: a much more frequent sequence differs by one nucleotide. The rearrangement joins TRBV18 to TRBJ1-2; D gene uncertain. The CDR3 consists of 14 residues. Germline CDR1 and CDR2: KGHSH and LQKENI. CDR3 DNA sequence: TGTGCCAGCCCACCACCGGACGGGAACTATGGCTACACCTTC. Its protein is CASPPPDGNYGYTF. Supplemented by reference TRBV18 and TRBJ1-2, the full variable domain reads NAGVMQNPRHLVRRRGQEARLRCSPMKGHSHVYWYRQLPEEGLKFMVYLQKENIIDESGMPKERFSAEFPKEGPSILRIQQVVRGDSAAYFCASPPPDGNYGYTFGSGTRLTVV.

This clonotype occurred a few times. V and J are TRBV27 and TRBJ1-2, with D perhaps TRBD1 (5 bases). The CDR3 contains 15 residues. CDR1 MNHEY and CDR2 SMNVEV come from the germline V gene (reference sequence). The V and J ends lost 1 base and 0 bases respectively, with 9 bases between them. The chain's CDR3 is CASSLFQGTNYGYTF. The CDR3 coding sequence is TGTGCCAGCAGTTTATTTCAGGGCACTAACTATGGCTACACCTTC.

This clonotype has only a few counts. The gene calls are TRBV18 and TRBJ2-7, with D unclear. V lost 2 bases, J lost 6 bases, and 14 bases lay in between. Germline V gene sequence: CDR1 KGHSH, CDR2 LQKENI. This CDR3 is built from 14 residues. As DNA, the CDR3 is TGTGCCAGCTCACCAGAGGCCCTCCCGGGCGAGCAGTACTTC. It specifies CASSPEALPGEQYF.

This clonotype showed up just a few times. The V call is TRBV13, the J call TRBJ1-2; 12 bases map to TRBD1. The CDR3 length is 15 residues. Germline V gives CDR1 PRHDT, CDR2 FYEKMQ (reference sequence). Trimming took 3 bases from V and 8 from J; bases not matched to a gene: 7. CDR3 coding DNA: TGTGCCAGCAGCTTCCGGGACAGGGGGCTCTGGGGCTACACCTTC. This codes for CASSFRDRGLWGYTF.

The chain joins TRBV12-3 or TRBV12-4 to TRBJ2-3; TRBD1 aligns across 7 bases. Unmatched junction bases numbered 10, after V lost 7 bases and J lost 0 bases. The CDR3 consists of 16 residues. CDR3 loop: CASTLQGPQSTDTQYF. In DNA, the CDR3 is TGTGCCAGCACCTTACAGGGGCCCCAGAGCACAGATACGCAGTATTTT.

A note on this clonotype: A much more abundant neighbour one base away suggests this may be a read error. This rearrangement joins TRBV2 to TRBJ2-7; no reliable D call. Germline values: CDR1 SNHLY, CDR2 FYNNEI. Trimming pared 6 bases from V and 0 bases from J, leaving 12 bases between. The CDR3 consists of 14 residues. DNA for the CDR3: TGTGCCAGCAGGGTAGGGTTCATCTCCTACGAGCAGTACTTC. Translated, it gives CASRVGFISYEQYF.

Ten or more counts support this clonotype. The rearrangement joins TRBV6-5 to TRBJ1-1, with TRBD1 matching over 7 bases. Trimming at V came to 2 bases and at J to 4 bases, leaving 4 bases not matched to a gene. Germline CDR1 is MNHEY and CDR2 is SVGAGI. The CDR3 covers 14 residues. The CDR3 nucleotides read TGTGCCAGCAGTTACGCAGGGGGGACCACTGAAGCTTTCTTT. It codes for CASSYAGGTTEAFF.

In the case of this clonotype: Given a much more abundant clone one base away, this may be a read error. The chain has TRBV6-1 and TRBJ1-1; no clear D. Germline CDR1 is MNHNS and CDR2 is SASEGT. The CDR3 runs 14 residues. The CDR3 DNA sequence: TGTGCCAGCAGTGAGAGATACAAGAACACTGAAGCTCTCTTT. The encoded protein is CASSERYKNTEALF.

This clonotype was observed many times. The J gene is TRBJ2-1, the V gene TRBV4-3, with 9 bases lining up with TRBD2. Germline trimming cut 0 bases from V and 3 bases from J; bases unmatched to any gene: 9. The germline CDR1 and CDR2 sequences are LGHNA and YSLEER. This CDR3 is built from 18 residues. The CDR3 reads CASSQDGGIAGDYNEQFF. DNA of the CDR3: TGCGCCAGCAGCCAAGACGGCGGTATAGCGGGAGACTACAATGAGCAGTTCTTC.